Presented here are 12 T cell receptor beta chains from one specimen sequenced in a study of response to subunit inactivated influenza vaccine. TCRdb called the RT-PCR reads again in MiXCR, with one record for every CDR3 protein. The sample includes under 550,000 distinct CDR3 sequences, under 8.5% of them seen just once. Sequenced material: PBMCs from blood, taken about 24 months after vaccination. The source is a man between 50 and 70 years old who received an inactivated influenza vaccine.

This chain links TRBV4-3 with TRBJ1-3; unclear D gene. Germline CDR1 is LGHNA and CDR2 is YSLEER. The CDR3 sequence is 15 residues long. Deletions cut 4 bases from V and 1 base from J, with 11 bases between. CDR3 amino acids: CASSPKVGSGNTIYF. DNA for the CDR3: TGCGCCAGCAGCCCCAAGGTCGGGTCTGGAAACACCATATATTTT.

On this clonotype: This may stem from a read error, because a much larger clone lies one nucleotide away. V is TRBV4-1 and J is TRBJ2-7, with D unclear. Germline lookup yields CDR1 MGHRA and CDR2 YSYEKL. V shed 6 bases and J shed 3 bases, with 12 bases lying between them. The CDR3 is made up of 13 amino acids. CDR3 sequence (DNA): TGCGCCAGCAGTAGCTCCTTTGGCTACGAGCAGTACTTC. Encoded protein: CASSSSFGYEQYF.

This sequence joins TRBV20-1 and TRBJ2-7; 9 bases align to TRBD2. Trimming at V came to 3 bases and at J to 7 bases, leaving 10 bases not matched to a gene. The CDR3 spans 14 residues. Germline-derived CDR1 and CDR2 are DFQATT and SNEGSKA (reference sequence). The CDR3 sequence is CSARVAGGPREQYF. CDR3 DNA: TGCAGTGCTAGGGTGGCGGGGGGGCCTCGGGAGCAGTACTTC.

V is TRBV20-1 and J is TRBJ1-1, with 10 bases aligning to TRBD1. The CDR3 is made up of 14 amino acids. CDR1 and CDR2 from the germline V gene are DFQATT and SNEGSKA (reference sequence). V shed 6 bases and J 1 base; nucleotides not matched to a gene: 5. The CDR3 DNA sequence: TGCAGTGCAACAGGGGACAGGGGGAACACTGAAGCTTTCTTT. Its protein product is CSATGDRGNTEAFF.

In this sample, this clonotype turned up a few times. The chain carries TRBV4-3 and TRBJ2-1; the match to TRBD2 covers 11 bases. In germline, CDR1 is LGHNA, CDR2 YSLEER. CDR3 size: 16 residues. After removal of 3 bases from V and 6 bases from J, the junction contained 7 bases not matched to a gene. For the CDR3, the DNA is TGCGCCAGCAGCCATATAGCGGGGGGGCCACGCAATGAGCAGTTCTTC. This sequence encodes CASSHIAGGPRNEQFF.

Ten or more counts support this clonotype. The CDR3 nucleotides read TGTGCCAGCAGATCCGGGACAATCGAAGATACGCAGTATTTT. This translates into CASRSGTIEDTQYF. This chain uses TRBV7-9 with TRBJ2-3, with D possibly TRBD1 on 6 matching bases. V was cut by 6 bases and J by 5 bases, with 15 bases left in between. This CDR3 contains 14 residues. Looked up from germline, CDR1 is SEHNR and CDR2 is FQNEAQ (reference sequence).

This clonotype was recorded at least ten times. The gene calls are TRBV4-1 and TRBJ1-1; 9 bases line up with TRBD1. Germline assignment: CDR1 MGHRA and CDR2 YSYEKL. V shed 6 bases and J 1 base; nucleotides not matched to a gene: 3. This CDR3 is built from 14 residues. The CDR3 region has the DNA TGCGCCAGCAGGGACAGGGGTGCGAACACTGAAGCTTTCTTT. This gives the protein CASRDRGANTEAFF.

This clonotype was seen at least ten times. The chain links TRBV7-2 to TRBJ2-2; D gene ambiguous. Germline V gives CDR1 SGHTA, CDR2 FQGNSA. Trimming took off 1 base at V and 6 bases at J, with 6 bases between the two ends. This CDR3 contains 13 residues. CDR3 sequence (DNA): TGTGCCAGCAGCTTAGACTTTTCCGGGGAGCTGTTTTTT. Protein sequence: CASSLDFSGELFF.

This clonotype was detected many times. The chain has TRBV20-1 and TRBJ2-1, with D possibly called TRBD1 or TRBD2 (5 bases each). Per the germline V gene, CDR1 is DFQATT and CDR2 is SNEGSKA (reference sequence). V was clipped by 3 bases and J by 4 bases, with 16 bases between them. The CDR3 runs to 15 residues. In DNA, the CDR3 is TGCAGTGCTAGTCAGACCGGGACCACATACAATGAGCAGTTCTTC. It codes for CSASQTGTTYNEQFF.

CDR3 residues: CASSPTGTGGGNTGELFF. The CDR3 region has the DNA TGTGCCAGCAGCCCAACCGGGACAGGGGGCGGTAACACCGGGGAGCTGTTTTTT. The chain has TRBV7-6 and TRBJ2-2, with 12 nucleotides matching TRBD1. The CDR3 is 18 residues long. Germline CDR1 reads SGHVS; CDR2 reads FNYEAQ. V dropped 5 bases and J dropped 2; count of bases not matched to a gene: 9.

This clonotype showed up just a few times. This rearrangement joins TRBV7-8 to TRBJ2-3; no definite D call. CDR1 SGHVS and CDR2 FQNEAQ come from the germline V gene. The germline V and J ends were trimmed by 0 bases and 3 bases, with 7 bases remaining between them. The CDR3 totals 14 residues. The CDR3: CASSLALRTDTQYF. In DNA form, the CDR3 reads TGTGCCAGCAGCTTAGCTCTTCGTACAGATACGCAGTATTTT.

This clonotype was seen at least ten times. The rearrangement uses TRBV4-3 and TRBJ2-7, with 10 bases matching TRBD2. CDR1 and CDR2 from the germline V gene are LGHNA and YSLEER. The V segment lost 1 base and the J segment 7 bases; nucleotides outside the gene matches: 13. The CDR3 loop spans 17 amino acids. This chain's CDR3 is CASSQGWTSGTSGEQYF. For the CDR3, the DNA is TGCGCCAGCAGCCAAGGTTGGACTAGCGGTACCTCGGGAGAGCAGTACTTC.